The 9 T cell receptor beta chains in this list originate from one sample, sequenced in a study of CD8+ T cells in alopecia areata (dated by TCRdb to 2016 to 2018). The treatment or condition label here, explained by the study, means: oral pan-JAK inhibitor, 5-10 mg twice daily. Library generation was performed with the immunoSEQ multiplex PCR assay. RNA was extracted from all samples and reverse transcribed into cDNA as template for TCR sequencing. TCRdb took this table from immuneACCESS and kept in-frame rearrangements with V and J called. Such tables lack part of the clones; where checked against another copy, unresolved V genes explain under half of the gap, and the rest is unexplained. The sample data list a few hundred thousand clones, and roughly 60% of these were observed just once. The ten biggest clones cover about 0.93% of the sample. Sequenced here: CD4+ T cells sorted from blood, sampled around week 52, from a patient treated with tofacitinib. These receptors were taken from a human donor with alopecia areata.

The chain employs TRBV29-1 and TRBJ2-3, with D maybe TRBD2 (6 bases). This CDR3 has 13 amino acids. The germline V gene has CDR1 SQVTM and CDR2 ANQGSEA. V lost 7 bases and J lost 5, with 16 bases in between. The CDR3: CSGLRDFGDTQYF. For the CDR3, the DNA is TGCAGCGGCCTCCGGGACTTTGGAGATACGCAGTATTTT.

Concerning this clone itself: Other DNA sequences from this sample encode an identical CDR3 as well. The CDR3 bases are TGCGCCAGCAGCTTGGGACAAAGCTCCTACGAGCAGTACTTC. Amino acid sequence: CASSLGQSSYEQYF. V is TRBV5-1 and J is TRBJ2-7; D is uncertain. The CDR3 is made up of 14 amino acids. The V end lost 0 bases, the J end lost 0 bases, and 7 bases lay between the germline ends. The germline CDR1 and CDR2 sequences are SGHRS and YFSETQ.

This clone has a count of ten or more. The rearrangement joins TRBV7-2 to TRBJ2-1; D not certain. V shed 5 bases and J shed 0 bases, with 11 bases lying between them. Germline V gene data show CDR1 as SGHTA and CDR2 as FQGNSA. The CDR3 is made up of 15 amino acids. CDR3 bases: TGTGCCAGCAGCCGGTGGGCTAACTCCTACAATGAGCAGTTCTTC. Translating it yields CASSRWANSYNEQFF. Complete variable domain (other parts from reference TRBV7-2 and TRBJ2-1): GAGVSQSPSNKVTEKGKDVELRCDPISGHTALYWYRQSLGQGLEFLIYFQGNSAPDKSGLPSDRFSAERTGGSVSTLTIQRTQQEDSAVYLCASSRWANSYNEQFFGPGTRLTVL.

The J gene is TRBJ1-2, the V gene TRBV30; TRBD1 is a possible D gene (6 bases). The V gene lost 0 bases and the J gene lost 7 bases, with 18 bases spanning the gap. Germline CDR1 GTSNPN, CDR2 SVGIG (reference sequence). The CDR3 length is 15 residues. The CDR3: CAWSVPWQGFIGYTF. The CDR3 bases are TGTGCCTGGAGTGTACCGTGGCAGGGGTTTATTGGCTACACCTTC.

The gene calls are TRBV12-5 and TRBJ2-7; TRBD1 matches at 8 bases. The CDR3 runs 14 residues. V lost 5 bases and J lost 6; bases outside the gene matches: 9. CDR1 and CDR2 (germline): LGHNT, FRNRAP. This CDR3 reads CASGPRDRHAEQYF. The CDR3, as DNA: TGTGCTAGTGGTCCGAGGGACAGGCACGCCGAGCAGTACTTC.

The rearrangement uses TRBV2 and TRBJ2-5, with TRBD2 matching over 7 bases. V shed 5 bases and J 4 bases; nucleotides not matched to a gene: 7. This CDR3 is 14 amino acids long. The germline V gene has CDR1 SNHLY and CDR2 FYNNEI. The CDR3 sequence: CASSNGGGAETQYF. CDR3 DNA sequence: TGTGCCAGCAGTAACGGGGGAGGGGCAGAGACCCAGTACTTC. The entire variable domain, with the rest obtained from reference TRBV2 and TRBJ2-5, is as follows: EPEVTQTPSHQVTQMGQEVILRCVPISNHLYFYWYRQILGQKVEFLVSFYNNEISEKSEIFDDQFSVERPDGSNFTLKIRSTKLEDSAMYFCASSNGGGAETQYFGPGTRLLVL.

The chain uses TRBV29-1 and TRBJ1-2, with 8 bases identical to TRBD1. The trim removed 7 bases at V and 4 bases at J, leaving 14 bases unmatched. The germline V gene encodes CDR1 SQVTM and CDR2 ANQGSEA. This CDR3 has 15 residues. The DNA for the CDR3 is TGCAGCGCGCGCGAGAAGGGACAGGATGTCTATGGCTACACCTTC. Encoded protein: CSAREKGQDVYGYTF. Full variable domain (outside the CDR3, taken from reference TRBV29-1 and TRBJ1-2): SAVISQKPSRDICQRGTSLTIQCQVDSQVTMMFWYRQQPGQSLTLIATANQGSEATYESGFVIDKFPISRPNLTFSTLTVSNMSPEDSSIYLCSAREKGQDVYGYTFGSGTRLTVV.

The genes are TRBV20-1 and TRBJ2-5; D is ambiguous. The CDR3 spans 11 residues. The V gene lost 3 bases and the J gene lost 5 bases, with 7 bases spanning the gap. The germline V gene has CDR1 DFQATT and CDR2 SNEGSKA (reference sequence). The CDR3 sequence is CSASHGETQYF. CDR3 sequence (DNA): TGCAGTGCTAGCCACGGGGAGACCCAGTACTTC.

The rearrangement links TRBV7-9 to TRBJ2-6; 7 bases agree with TRBD1. The CDR3 extends over 16 amino acids. Germline CDR1 reads SEHNR; CDR2 reads FQNEAQ (reference sequence). Unmatched junction bases numbered 8, after V lost 5 bases and J lost 4 bases. The chain's CDR3 is CASSPQTGSGANVLTF. The CDR3 DNA is TGTGCCAGCAGCCCACAGACAGGGTCCGGGGCCAACGTCCTGACTTTC. Drawing the rest from reference TRBV7-9 and TRBJ2-6, the complete variable domain is DTGVSQNPRHKITKRGQNVTFRCDPISEHNRLYWYRQTLGQGPEFLTYFQNEAQLEKSRLLSDRFSAERPKGSFSTLEIQRTEQGDSAMYLCASSPQTGSGANVLTFGAGSRLTVL.